This T cell receptor (beta chain) is from a study of blood T cell repertoires in COVID-19. Study background: Specimens from acute and convalescent COVID-19 originated in the United States, Italy and Spain.

The CDR3 length is 13 residues. The germline V gene has CDR1 SGHVS and CDR2 FNYEAQ. Trimming took off 1 base at V and 10 bases at J, with 8 bases between the two ends. Using immunoSEQ multiplex PCR, the repertoire was profiled, and TCRdb retains in-frame clones only, with some absent. Of 200,000 to 250,000 clones listed, approximately 89% are singletons. The sequence came from a woman aged 60 to 75 who had recovered from COVID-19. Material for sequencing was peripheral blood. This rearrangement joins TRBV7-6 to TRBJ1-6; D not resolved. The CDR3 region is CASSLEVRSPLHF. CDR3 DNA sequence: TGTGCCAGCAGCTTAGAAGTCAGGTCACCCCTCCACTTT.